This TCR beta chain was captured by sequencing in a study of blood T cell repertoires in COVID-19. Overall study context: Some COVID-19 samples were acute and others convalescent; all came from the United States, Italy and Spain. Sources were T cells, B-cell-depleted T cells, or PBMCs; the material itself was cDNA or gDNA.

Authors' methods: From reference gene primer amplification, estimates of nucleated cell counts were derived. Here immunoSEQ multiplex PCR was the method, and the copy in TCRdb shows in-frame clones only, minus some. V and J calls and clone size come straight from that table; D and trimming were deduced from the DNA. The sample carries roughly 92,000 clones, about nine tenths recorded once. Germline CDR1 is SGHNT and CDR2 is YENEEA. V dropped 6 bases and J dropped 5; count of bases not matched to a gene: 3. The CDR3 covers 13 residues. The source material was peripheral blood. The sequence came from a man over 45 with acute or convalescent COVID-19. This chain connects TRBV11-3 to TRBJ1-1; TRBD1 matches at 10 bases. The CDR3 is CASRGQGNTEAFF. The CDR3 DNA follows: TGTGCCAGCAGGGGACAGGGGAATACTGAAGCTTTCTTT.